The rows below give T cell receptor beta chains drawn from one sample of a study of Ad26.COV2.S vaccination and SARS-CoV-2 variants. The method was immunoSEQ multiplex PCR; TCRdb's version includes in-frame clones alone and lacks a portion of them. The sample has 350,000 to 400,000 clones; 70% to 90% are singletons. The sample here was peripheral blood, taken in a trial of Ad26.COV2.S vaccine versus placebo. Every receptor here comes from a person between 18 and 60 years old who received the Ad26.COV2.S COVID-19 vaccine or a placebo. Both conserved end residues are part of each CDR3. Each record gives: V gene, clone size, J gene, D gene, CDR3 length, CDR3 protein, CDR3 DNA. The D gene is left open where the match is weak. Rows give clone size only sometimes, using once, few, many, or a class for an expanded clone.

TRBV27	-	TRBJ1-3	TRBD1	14	CASSPDRVRNTIYF	TGTGCCAGCAGTCCAGACAGGGTTAGAAACACCATATATTTT
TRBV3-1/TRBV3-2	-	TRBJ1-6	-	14	CASSRQIYNSPLHF	TGTGCCAGCAGCCGACAGATCTATAATTCACCCCTCCACTTT
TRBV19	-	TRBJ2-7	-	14	CASSHPGPSTEQYF	TGTGCCAGTAGTCACCCGGGACCCTCTACCGAGCAGTACTTC
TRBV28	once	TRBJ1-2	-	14	CASSLAAEFYGYTF	TGTGCCAGCAGTTTAGCGGCAGAGTTTTATGGCTACACCTTC
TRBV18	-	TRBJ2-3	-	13	CASSPQSTDTQYF	TGTGCCAGCTCACCCCAAAGCACAGATACGCAGTATTTT
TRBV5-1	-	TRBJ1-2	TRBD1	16	CASSVIAGTGLHGYTF	TGCGCCAGCAGCGTGATCGCCGGGACAGGGCTTCATGGCTACACCTTC
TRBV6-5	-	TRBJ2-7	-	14	CASSYSPGSYEQYF	TGTGCCAGCAGTTACTCGCCCGGAAGCTACGAGCAGTACTTC
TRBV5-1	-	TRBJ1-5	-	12	CASRDPDQPQHF	TGCGCCTCACGGGATCCTGATCAGCCCCAGCATTTT
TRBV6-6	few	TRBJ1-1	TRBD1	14	CASSSLDRGTEAFF	TGTGCCAGCAGTTCTCTCGACAGGGGGACTGAAGCTTTCTTT
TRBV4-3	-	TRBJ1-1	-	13	CASSLTGNTEAFF	TGCGCCAGCAGCCTAACGGGGAACACTGAAGCTTTCTTT
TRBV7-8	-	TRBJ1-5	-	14	CASSLVQYNQPQHF	TGTGCCAGCAGCTTAGTACAGTACAATCAGCCCCAGCATTTT
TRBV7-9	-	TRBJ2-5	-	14	CASSFPQEQETQYF	TGTGCCAGCAGCTTCCCCCAGGAGCAAGAGACCCAGTACTTC
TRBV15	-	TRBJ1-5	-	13	CATRARGDQPQHF	TGTGCCACCAGGGCCAGGGGCGACCAGCCCCAGCATTTT
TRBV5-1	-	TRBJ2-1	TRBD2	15	CASSLVSGEGNEQFF	TGCGCCAGCAGCTTGGTGTCCGGGGAGGGCAATGAGCAGTTCTTC